This T cell receptor beta chain is from a study of T cell responses to AZD1222 COVID-19 vaccine. Measured with immunoSEQ multiplex PCR; TCRdb has only the in-frame clones, and not every one. Among more than 70,000 clones listed, about 90% were seen once. From germline, CDR1 is SGHNT and CDR2 YENEEA. The CDR3 consists of 12 residues. V lost 3 bases to trimming and J lost 5 bases, with 6 bases between them. The V call is TRBV11-3, the J call TRBJ2-3; no clear D gene. Specimen: peripheral blood, collected on day 0 of AZD1222 vaccination. The TCR originated in an adult in good health. CDR3 coding DNA: TGTGCCAGCAGCTTGTGGGAAGATACGCAGTATTTT. Translation: CASSLWEDTQYF.